What follows are 19 T cell receptor beta chains derived from one specimen sequenced in a study of shared T cell receptors in the human thymus. Some clones are missing from TCRdb's copy, which holds only in-frame ones; the method was immunoSEQ multiplex PCR. This sample carries more than 300,000 clones, approximately 95% of them seen once, and the ten largest clones take approximately 0.02%. The sequencing sample was made of thymocytes. These receptors all stem from a human donor.

The V gene is TRBV5-4, the J gene TRBJ2-1, with TRBD2 matching over 10 bases. The ends lost 3 bases at V and 5 bases at J; junction bases unmatched: 2. The germline V gene has CDR1 SGHNT and CDR2 YYREEE (reference sequence). This CDR3 spans 14 amino acids. CDR3 in amino acids: CASSSLAGHNEQFF. DNA for the CDR3: TGTGCCAGCAGCTCACTAGCGGGACACAATGAGCAGTTCTTC.

The rearrangement joins TRBV28 to TRBJ1-2; D is undetermined. The CDR3 spans 13 residues. V gave up 10 bases and J gave up 7 bases, with 19 bases separating them. The germline V gene encodes CDR1 MDHEN and CDR2 SYDVKM. The CDR3 region has the DNA TGTGCCACTCTTGAGCAGGCTGTCGGTGGCTACACCTTC. Translated, it gives CATLEQAVGGYTF.

This chain links TRBV19 with TRBJ2-7; D is perhaps TRBD1 (5 bases). The CDR3 runs to 16 residues. V was clipped by 5 bases and J by 3 bases, with 20 bases between them. CDR1 is LNHDA and CDR2 is SQIVND in the germline V gene (reference sequence). The CDR3, as DNA: TGTGCCAGTAGTGGGGTCAGCAGGGTCTCAGTCTACGAGCAGTACTTC. Its translation: CASSGVSRVSVYEQYF.

This chain connects TRBV27 to TRBJ2-3, with 9 bases aligning to TRBD2. This CDR3 comprises 21 residues. V lost 0 bases to trimming and J lost 1 base; unmatched junction nucleotides: 17. The germline V gene has CDR1 MNHEY and CDR2 SMNVEV (reference sequence). The CDR3 reads CASSLSSGAGGIVEGTDTQYF. The CDR3 region has the DNA TGTGCCAGCAGTTTATCAAGCGGGGCGGGAGGGATCGTAGAGGGCACAGATACGCAGTATTTT.

This clone was found once. V usage is TRBV28 and J usage is TRBJ1-4, with D tentatively TRBD1 (5 bases). The V gene lost 6 bases and the J gene lost 3 bases, with 26 bases spanning the gap. CDR1 is MDHEN and CDR2 is SYDVKM in the germline V gene. The CDR3 extends over 19 amino acids. The CDR3 coding sequence is TGTGCCAGCAGCCTCCGGGCAGGGCGGTTTACAAGAGCTAATGAAAAACTGTTTTTT. This sequence encodes CASSLRAGRFTRANEKLFF. Looking up the rest from reference TRBV28 and TRBJ1-4 gives the full variable domain: DVKVTQSSRYLVKRTGEKVFLECVQDMDHENMFWYRQDPGLGLRLIYFSYDVKMKEKGDIPEGYSVSREKKERFSLILESASTNQTSMYLCASSLRAGRFTRANEKLFFGSGTQLSVL.

This chain links TRBV5-1 with TRBJ2-7; no definite D call. The length of the CDR3 is 12 residues. V lost 5 bases to trimming and J lost 1 base, with 7 bases between them. Germline V lookup: CDR1 SGHRS, CDR2 YFSETQ. The CDR3 DNA reads TGCGCCAGCAGTCGTGGATCCTACGAGCAGTACTTC. It yields the protein CASSRGSYEQYF.

V usage is TRBV28 and J usage is TRBJ1-1; 9 positions agree with TRBD1. Germline V gene lookup returns CDR1 MDHEN and CDR2 SYDVKM. V was clipped by 4 bases and J by 1 base; unmatched bases: 4. The CDR3 sequence is 15 residues long. Here the CDR3 reads CASSSTGGGNTEAFF. In DNA form, the CDR3 reads TGTGCCAGCAGTTCGACAGGGGGAGGGAACACTGAAGCTTTCTTT.

The rearrangement uses TRBV6-5 and TRBJ1-2, with D possibly matching TRBD1 (6 bases). Trimming cost V 6 bases and J 4 bases, with 18 bases left between them. The CDR3 consists of 15 residues. Germline assignment: CDR1 MNHEY and CDR2 SVGAGI. This CDR3 is CASSRPGGPPYGYTF. For the CDR3, the DNA is TGTGCCAGCAGCCGCCCGGGGGGGCCCCCCTATGGCTACACCTTC.

This clone appeared once. This rearrangement joins TRBV15 to TRBJ2-2, with D possibly matching TRBD1 (7 bases). The ends were cut back, 5 bases at V and 8 bases at J, with 24 bases in the middle. Per the germline V gene, CDR1 is LNHNV and CDR2 is YYDKDF (reference sequence). The CDR3 has 17 residues. CDR3 region: CATSSPEGQQGTGELFF. CDR3 nucleotide sequence: TGTGCCACCAGCTCCCCAGAAGGACAACAGGGGACTGGGGAGCTGTTTTTT.

V gene TRBV7-8 combines with J gene TRBJ2-5; 10 nucleotides match TRBD2. V dropped 1 base and J dropped 4; count of bases not matched to a gene: 21. CDR1 is SGHVS and CDR2 is FQNEAQ in the germline V gene. This CDR3 contains 21 residues. CDR3 protein: CASSLVQSEREGFSPRETQYF. Written as DNA, the CDR3 is TGTGCCAGCAGCTTAGTCCAGTCGGAGCGGGAGGGTTTTTCCCCTAGAGAGACCCAGTACTTC.

The chain combines TRBV10-2 with TRBJ2-3; no definite D call. From germline, CDR1 is WSHSY and CDR2 SAAADI. CDR3 size: 15 residues. V was clipped by 2 bases and J by 0 bases, with 9 bases between them. CDR3 coding DNA: TGCGCCAGCAGTGAGCCCCAACAGAGCACAGATACGCAGTATTTT. Its translation: CASSEPQQSTDTQYF.

The rearrangement links TRBV23-1 to TRBJ1-3, with 7 bases lining up with TRBD1. TRBV23-1 is flagged as an ORF with uncertain function. Losses at the gene ends were 2 bases for V and 0 bases for J; bases not matched to a gene: 10. CDR3 size: 18 residues. The CDR3 protein is CASSQHDRDRFSGNTIYF. The CDR3 nucleotides read TGCGCCAGCAGTCAACACGACAGGGATCGATTCTCTGGAAACACCATATATTTT.

The V call is TRBV19, the J call TRBJ1-3, with TRBD1 matching over 7 bases. The CDR3 runs 21 residues. Trimming cost V 3 bases and J 0 bases; bases outside gene matches: 20. Germline V lookup: CDR1 LNHDA, CDR2 SQIVND (reference sequence). CDR3 in amino acids: CASSIPPRQGFTSSSGNTIYF. The CDR3 DNA is TGTGCCAGTAGTATTCCACCCCGACAGGGCTTCACGTCGAGCTCTGGAAACACCATATATTTT. Full variable domain (outside the CDR3, taken from reference TRBV19 and TRBJ1-3): DGGITQSPKYLFRKEGQNVTLSCEQNLNHDAMYWYRQDPGQGLRLIYYSQIVNDFQKGDIAEGYSVSREKKESFPLTVTSAQKNPTAFYLCASSIPPRQGFTSSSGNTIYFGEGSWLTVV.

This CDR3 reads CASSLGAPHGEQFF. CDR3 coding DNA: TGTGCCAGCAGTCTCGGGGCCCCCCATGGTGAGCAGTTCTTC. J is TRBJ2-1 and V is TRBV28; D may match TRBD1 or TRBD2 (5 bases each). Trimming cost V 5 bases and J 9 bases, with 17 bases left between them. The CDR3 has 14 residues. The germline gives CDR1 MDHEN, CDR2 SYDVKM.

The chain carries TRBV5-1 and TRBJ2-7, with TRBD1 matching over 10 bases. Germline assignment: CDR1 SGHRS and CDR2 YFSETQ. This CDR3 is 17 amino acids long. J lost 0 bases, V lost 4 bases, and 10 bases had no gene match. The CDR3 bases are TGCGCCAGCAGCATAGGGACAGGGGAACGCGTCTCCTACGAGCAGTACTTC. Its protein product is CASSIGTGERVSYEQYF.

The chain recombines TRBV4-1 with TRBJ1-1, with D hard to call. V lost 0 bases and J 0 bases, leaving 11 bases between the germline ends. The V gene's germline CDR1 is MGHRA and CDR2 YSYEKL. CDR3 length: 16 amino acids. CDR3 region: CASSQDEGRLNTEAFF. Here the CDR3 DNA reads TGCGCCAGCAGCCAAGATGAAGGCAGGCTGAACACTGAAGCTTTCTTT.

The chain employs TRBV5-6 and TRBJ2-3; D is ambiguous. The V gene's germline CDR1 is SGHDT and CDR2 YYEEEE. CDR3 length equals 12 residues. With 0 bases removed from V and 14 bases from J, the gap between germline ends came to 13 bases. CDR3 bases: TGTGCCAGCAGCTTGGGCCTGGATAGGAGGTATTTT. As protein: CASSLGLDRRYF.

This sequence joins TRBV19 and TRBJ1-5; D is unclear. Per germline, CDR1 LNHDA and CDR2 SQIVND (reference sequence). The CDR3 is 11 residues long. Deletions cut 3 bases from V and 10 bases from J, with 7 bases between. The CDR3 sequence: CASSISQPQHF. The CDR3 DNA reads as TGTGCCAGTAGTATTTCACAACCCCAGCATTTT. Supplemented by reference TRBV19 and TRBJ1-5, the full variable domain reads DGGITQSPKYLFRKEGQNVTLSCEQNLNHDAMYWYRQDPGQGLRLIYYSQIVNDFQKGDIAEGYSVSREKKESFPLTVTSAQKNPTAFYLCASSISQPQHFGDGTRLSIL.

This chain joins TRBV2 and TRBJ2-7, with TRBD2 matching 14 bases. After removal of 4 bases from V and 3 bases from J, the junction contained 5 bases not matched to a gene. The CDR3 runs 16 residues. Germline V gene data show CDR1 as SNHLY and CDR2 as FYNNEI. CDR3 residues: CASSVTSGRAGYEQYF. The CDR3 coding sequence is TGTGCCAGCAGTGTGACTAGCGGGAGGGCGGGCTACGAGCAGTACTTC. Complete variable domain (other parts from reference TRBV2 and TRBJ2-7): EPEVTQTPSHQVTQMGQEVILRCVPISNHLYFYWYRQILGQKVEFLVSFYNNEISEKSEIFDDQFSVERPDGSNFTLKIRSTKLEDSAMYFCASSVTSGRAGYEQYFGPGTRLTVT.